One sample yielded the 18 T cell receptor beta chains listed below, sequenced in a study of T cell repertoires in cytomegalovirus infection. TCRdb re-called the reads with MiXCR, one entry per CDR3 protein. The sample records 150,000 to 200,000 distinct CDR3 sequences, about 15% being singletons. Sequenced material: PBMCs. Every receptor here comes from a human donor in good health (CMV status not recorded). Some clones in this sample may be carry-over from other donors' samples.

Turning to this clonotype: A junction boundary mismatches the germline segment, possibly from a read error. The chain is built from TRBV7-9 and TRBJ2-3; D perhaps matches TRBD1 (6 bases). CDR1 is SEHNR, CDR2 FQNEAQ, per germline (reference sequence). This CDR3 comprises 13 residues. This CDR3 is CASSQGSTATQYF. In DNA, the CDR3 is TGTGCCAGCAGCCAGGGGAGCACAGCTACGCAGTATTTT.

Only a few counts were recorded for this clonotype. This chain uses TRBV15 with TRBJ2-1; tentatively, D is TRBD2 (5 bases). Germline values: CDR1 LNHNV, CDR2 YYDKDF (reference sequence). The CDR3 runs to 14 residues. Trimming took 0 bases from V and 7 from J, leaving 10 bases between them. CDR3 protein: CATSRDKAANEQFF. The CDR3 DNA reads TGTGCCACCAGCAGAGATAAAGCGGCGAATGAGCAGTTCTTC.

There are a few counts of this clonotype. J is TRBJ2-7 and V is TRBV20-1, with D maybe TRBD2 (5 bases). Trimming removed 0 bases at V and 4 bases at J, with 19 bases between. The CDR3 is made up of 16 amino acids. Germline CDR1 DFQATT, CDR2 SNEGSKA (reference sequence). CDR3 protein: CSARDTGVPGNYEQYF. CDR3 coding DNA: TGCAGTGCTAGAGACACCGGGGTCCCCGGGAATTACGAGCAGTACTTC.

The V call is TRBV12-3 or TRBV12-4, the J call TRBJ2-3; 11 positions agree with TRBD1. V was clipped by 4 bases and J by 3 bases; unmatched bases: 6. This CDR3 has 16 amino acids. Here the CDR3 reads CASSSGQGARTDTQYF. The CDR3 coding sequence is TGTGCCAGCAGTTCAGGACAGGGGGCTAGAACAGATACGCAGTATTTT.

Concerning this clonotype: This may be a read error, as it is one base from a much larger clone. The chain recombines TRBV5-4 with TRBJ2-1; either TRBD1 or TRBD2 may supply D (6 bases each). Germline CDR1 SGHNT, CDR2 YYREEE (reference sequence). There are 14 residues in the CDR3. In DNA form, the CDR3 reads TGTGCCACCAGCTCACCGGGGGCCGACAATGAGCAGTTCTTC. This encodes CATSSPGADNEQFF.

The chain uses TRBV7-4 and TRBJ2-2; 12 bases match TRBD2. The V and J ends lost 5 bases and 4 bases, in that order; junction bases with no gene match: 8. This CDR3 has 17 amino acids. Germline V gives CDR1 SGHVT, CDR2 SQSDAQ. CDR3 bases: TGTGCCAGCAGCCCCTACGGACTAGCGGGAAGCACCGGGGAGCTGTTTTTT. Its protein is CASSPYGLAGSTGELFF. The complete variable domain, with remaining parts taken from reference TRBV7-4 and TRBJ2-2, reads GAGVSQSPRYKVAKRGRDVALRCDSISGHVTLYWYRQTLGQGSEVLTYSQSDAQRDKSGRPSGRFSAERPERSVSTLKIQRTEQGDSAVYLCASSPYGLAGSTGELFFGEGSRLTVL.

This clonotype occurred many times. The J gene is TRBJ1-6, the V gene TRBV6-2 or TRBV6-3; D is ambiguous. Germline loops: CDR1 MNHEY, CDR2 SVGEGT. The V gene lost 6 bases and the J gene lost 3 bases, with 9 bases spanning the gap. The CDR3 has 14 residues. CDR3: CASSKRSYNSPLHF. In nucleotides, the CDR3 is TGTGCCAGCAGCAAGAGGAGCTATAATTCACCCCTCCACTTT.

The chain employs TRBV10-3 and TRBJ2-2; unclear D gene. The V end lost 0 bases, the J end lost 8 bases, and 1 base lay between the germline ends. Germline CDR1 is ENHRY and CDR2 is SYGVKD. The CDR3 is 11 amino acids. This chain's CDR3 is CAISESGELFF. CDR3 nucleotide sequence: TGTGCCATCAGTGAGTCGGGGGAGCTGTTTTTT.

This clonotype was detected many times. This chain connects TRBV7-2 to TRBJ2-7; 10 bases line up with TRBD2. The germline V gene has CDR1 SGHTA and CDR2 FQGNSA. The CDR3 totals 15 residues. V lost 5 bases and J lost 2; bases outside the gene matches: 6. The CDR3 is CASSPMTSGPYEQYF. CDR3 nucleotide sequence: TGTGCCAGCAGCCCTATGACTAGCGGGCCCTACGAGCAGTACTTC.

The sample holds a few counts of this clonotype. The V call is TRBV28, the J call TRBJ2-1; D not certain. V was trimmed by 8 bases and J by 4 bases, leaving 12 bases between them. The germline V gene encodes CDR1 MDHEN and CDR2 SYDVKM. The length of the CDR3 is 13 residues. DNA for the CDR3: TGTGCCAGCGCCGGCTTTGGATACAATGAGCAGTTCTTC. Protein product: CASAGFGYNEQFF.

This clonotype was detected a few times. The genes are TRBV10-3 and TRBJ2-7; D might be TRBD2 (6 bases). The CDR3 extends over 13 amino acids. The V and J ends lost 8 bases and 2 bases respectively, with 13 bases between them. Germline-derived CDR1 and CDR2 are ENHRY and SYGVKD. This CDR3 reads CAIRGGEAYEQYF. Here the CDR3 DNA reads TGTGCCATCCGAGGAGGGGAGGCCTACGAGCAGTACTTC.

This clonotype was counted many times. This chain uses TRBV4-1 with TRBJ1-4; no reliable D call. The CDR3 runs to 15 residues. The germline V and J ends were trimmed by 2 bases and 3 bases, with 10 bases remaining between them. Germline V gives CDR1 MGHRA, CDR2 YSYEKL. CDR3 sequence (DNA): TGCGCCAGCAGCCAACCTACCCGCTCTAATGAAAAACTGTTTTTT. This sequence encodes CASSQPTRSNEKLFF.

V is TRBV20-1 and J is TRBJ1-5; D is perhaps TRBD1 (6 bases). V lost 5 bases to trimming and J lost 2 bases, with 16 bases between them. The germline gives CDR1 DFQATT, CDR2 SNEGSKA (reference sequence). The CDR3 extends over 15 amino acids. CDR3 in DNA: TGCAGTGCTCGGCTCGGGGGCATCGGCAATCAGCCCCAGCATTTT. Translation gives CSARLGGIGNQPQHF.

This clonotype appeared once. The CDR3 is CASRGLNQPQHF. The DNA of the CDR3 is TGTGCCAGCAGGGGACTTAATCAGCCCCAGCATTTT. J is TRBJ1-5 and V is TRBV28, with a possible D match to TRBD1 (5 bases). The germline V and J ends were trimmed by 6 bases and 4 bases, with 7 bases remaining between them. The CDR3 spans 12 residues. Germline CDR1 reads MDHEN; CDR2 reads SYDVKM. Combining the CDR3 with reference TRBV28 and TRBJ1-5 gives the whole variable domain DVKVTQSSRYLVKRTGEKVFLECVQDMDHENMFWYRQDPGLGLRLIYFSYDVKMKEKGDIPEGYSVSREKKERFSLILESASTNQTSMYLCASRGLNQPQHFGDGTRLSIL.

This clonotype was counted many times. This chain uses TRBV7-2 with TRBJ2-5, with 9 bases matching TRBD2. The CDR3 contains 17 residues. CDR1 is SGHTA, CDR2 FQGNSA, per germline. V lost 2 bases to trimming and J lost 6 bases; unmatched junction nucleotides: 13. The CDR3: CASSLLTSGRVPKTQYF. For the CDR3, the DNA is TGTGCCAGCAGCTTATTAACTAGCGGGCGAGTACCTAAGACCCAGTACTTC.

This sequence joins TRBV10-3 and TRBJ2-2; tentative D call: TRBD2 (5 bases). The CDR3 loop spans 15 amino acids. Per germline, CDR1 ENHRY and CDR2 SYGVKD. The V and J ends lost 4 bases and 6 bases respectively, with 15 bases between them. Here the CDR3 DNA reads TGTGCCATCAGTGCCCTCGAGGGCGTACCCGGGGAGCTGTTTTTT. Its protein product is CAISALEGVPGELFF.

The sample holds a few counts of this clonotype. The V gene is TRBV6-6, the J gene TRBJ1-1; no clear D gene. V was pared by 6 bases and J by 8 bases, with 13 bases between. The CDR3 totals 12 residues. The germline V gene has CDR1 MNHNY and CDR2 SVGAGI (reference sequence). The CDR3 nucleotides are TGTGCCAGCAGCTTAGGGTTTAACGAAGCTTTCTTT. Encoded protein: CASSLGFNEAFF.

This clonotype was seen at least ten times. The chain couples TRBV7-6 to TRBJ2-7; D remains ambiguous. Germline lookup yields CDR1 SGHVS and CDR2 FNYEAQ. The CDR3 totals 15 residues. V was clipped by 5 bases and J by 0 bases, with 14 bases between them. The CDR3 loop reads CASSPWTTSSYEQYF. The DNA of the CDR3 is TGTGCCAGCAGCCCTTGGACGACTTCCTCCTACGAGCAGTACTTC.